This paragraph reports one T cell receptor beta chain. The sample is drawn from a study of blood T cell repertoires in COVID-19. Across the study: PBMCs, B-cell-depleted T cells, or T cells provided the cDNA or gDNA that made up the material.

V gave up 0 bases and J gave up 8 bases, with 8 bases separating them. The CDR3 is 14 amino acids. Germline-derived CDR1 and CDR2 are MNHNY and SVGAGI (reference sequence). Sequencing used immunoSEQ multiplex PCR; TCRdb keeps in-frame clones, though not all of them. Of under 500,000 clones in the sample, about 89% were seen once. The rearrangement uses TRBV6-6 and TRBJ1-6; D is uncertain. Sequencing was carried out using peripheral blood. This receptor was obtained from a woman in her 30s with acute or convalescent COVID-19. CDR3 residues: CASSYSSPDSPLHF. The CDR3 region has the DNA TGTGCCAGCAGTTACTCGAGCCCGGATTCACCCCTCCACTTT.